The 4 T cell receptor beta chains given below trace back to one sample, sequenced in a study of T cell repertoires in cytomegalovirus infection. MiXCR was run by TCRdb on the reads, yielding one entry per CDR3 protein. The data hold about 830,000 distinct CDR3 sequences, with roughly 33% observed a single time. The antigens these receptors bind are not known. The sample in question was cultured CD8+ T cells from PBMCs, obtained from culture after CMV antigen stimulation. The origin of the receptors is a human donor in good health (CMV status not recorded). Some clones in this sample may be carry-over from other donors' samples.

V and J are TRBV28 and TRBJ2-3, with D uncertain. The CDR3 sequence is 13 residues long. Germline lookup yields CDR1 MDHEN and CDR2 SYDVKM. V was pared by 3 bases and J by 4 bases, with 8 bases between. CDR3 in DNA: TGTGCCAGCAGTTTCAGCAGCGCAGATACGCAGTATTTT. This encodes CASSFSSADTQYF.

This chain joins TRBV20-1 and TRBJ2-5; 9 bases are shared with TRBD2. The J segment lost 10 bases and the V segment lost 6 bases, leaving 9 bases of the junction unmatched. Germline CDR1 and CDR2: DFQATT and SNEGSKA (reference sequence). The CDR3 sequence is 12 residues long. The CDR3 region is CSAPTAGGIQYF. DNA for the CDR3: TGCAGTGCACCGACGGCGGGGGGGATCCAGTACTTC.

This clonotype has just a few counts. The chain has TRBV6-5 and TRBJ2-1; D remains ambiguous. V lost 6 bases and J 8 bases, leaving 11 bases between the germline ends. This CDR3 is 12 amino acids long. Looked up from germline, CDR1 is MNHEY and CDR2 is SVGAGI. The CDR3 DNA reads as TGTGCCAGCAGGACCTACTCCTATGAGCAGTTCTTC. It yields the protein CASRTYSYEQFF.

The table lists this clonotype with many counts. This rearrangement joins TRBV7-6 to TRBJ2-1; 14 bases agree with TRBD2. Per the germline V gene, CDR1 is SGHVS and CDR2 is FNYEAQ. The trim removed 1 base at V and 0 bases at J, leaving 8 bases unmatched. This CDR3 has 20 residues. This CDR3 is CASSLGLAGGQSSSYNEQFF. As DNA, the CDR3 is TGTGCCAGCAGCTTAGGACTAGCGGGGGGGCAATCTAGCTCCTACAATGAGCAGTTCTTC.